A single sample gave rise to the 28 T cell receptor beta chains below, sequenced in a study of blood T cells in healthy people across ages. Alongside a J-beta primer mix, a sample-barcoded 5' primer served in a second PCR lasting about 7 to 12 cycles. TCRdb re-called the 5' RACE reads with MiXCR, one entry per CDR3 protein. The sample shows around 780,000 distinct CDR3 sequences, about 26% of them seen only once. These sequences were also reported in another study, on T cells of mothers and their children.

The sequencing sample was made of blood. These receptor sequences come from a boy younger than 18 in good health.

A few counts support this clonotype. The chain recombines TRBV20-1 with TRBJ2-5, with a possible D match to TRBD1 (5 bases). This CDR3 is 13 amino acids long. Per germline, CDR1 DFQATT and CDR2 SNEGSKA (reference sequence). Trimming left V 4 bases short and J 4 bases short, with 13 bases between. CDR3 region: CSATPSGRETQYF. The CDR3 DNA reads as TGCAGTGCTACTCCCTCAGGGCGAGAGACCCAGTACTTC.

The chain combines TRBV20-1 with TRBJ2-5; 16 bases fit TRBD2. Germline-derived CDR1 and CDR2 are DFQATT and SNEGSKA (reference sequence). This CDR3 spans 17 amino acids. The V and J ends lost 6 bases and 3 bases, in that order; junction bases with no gene match: 10. Here the CDR3 DNA reads TGCAGTGCAGACTCCGGGACTAGCGGGGGGGCTGAAGAGACCCAGTACTTC. Translated: CSADSGTSGGAEETQYF.

A few counts support this clonotype. The J gene is TRBJ2-7, the V gene TRBV12-3 or TRBV12-4; D is uncertain. The CDR3 covers 12 residues. The V end was cut by 8 bases, the J end by 4 bases, with 12 bases between. The CDR3 sequence is CASGRLGYEQYF. CDR3 nucleotide sequence: TGTGCCAGCGGACGGCTCGGATACGAGCAGTACTTC.

The J gene is TRBJ1-1, the V gene TRBV20-1; D remains unclear. The germline V gene encodes CDR1 DFQATT and CDR2 SNEGSKA (reference sequence). This CDR3 region has 13 residues. V was shortened by 1 base and J by 0 bases, with 6 bases between the two germline ends. The DNA for the CDR3 is TGCAGTGCTAGAGTGGAGCTGAACACTGAAGCTTTCTTT. This translates into CSARVELNTEAFF.

This clonotype appeared a few times. The chain is built from TRBV21-1 and TRBJ1-5. TRBV21-1 is described as a pseudogene. The length of the CDR3 is 12 residues. The CDR3 bases are TGTGCCAGCGGCAAAGATGAGGGGCCCCAGCATTTT. Amino acid sequence: CASGKDEGPQHF.

This clonotype was found a few times. This chain links TRBV11-3 with TRBJ2-1, with 8 bases fitting TRBD2. The J call may be wrong; the DNA end is better matched by TRBJ2-7. The CDR3 totals 18 residues. In germline, CDR1 is SGHNT, CDR2 YENEEA. CDR3 region: CASSLPGERASGHYEQYF. CDR3 DNA sequence: TGTGCCAGCAGCTTGCCGGGGGAGAGGGCTAGCGGGCACTACGAGCAGTACTTC.

This clonotype turned up a few times. The chain joins TRBV7-9 to TRBJ1-4; D gene unclear. Trimming shortened V by 2 bases and J by 5 bases, and 3 bases separated the two germline ends. The CDR3 length is 12 residues. Germline lookup yields CDR1 SEHNR and CDR2 FQNEAQ (reference sequence). The DNA for the CDR3 is TGTGCCAGCAGCTTACTGAATGAAAAACTGTTTTTT. It is translated as CASSLLNEKLFF.

This clonotype showed up many times. The chain joins TRBV6-6 to TRBJ2-1; TRBD2 might be the D (7 bases). Germline CDR1 reads MNHNY; CDR2 reads SVGAGI (reference sequence). The length of the CDR3 is 13 residues. CDR3 DNA: TGTGCTAGCCTGGGGGGGCGGAAGGATGAGCAGTTCTTC. Its protein product is CASLGGRKDEQFF.

This chain uses TRBV21-1 with TRBJ1-2; TRBD1 is the table's D call, not checked against the DNA. TRBV21-1 is shown as a pseudogene. This CDR3 spans 19 amino acids. The CDR3 here is CASSKGRNRGRFRNYGYTF. In DNA form, the CDR3 reads TGTGCCAGCAGCAAAGGACGGAACAGGGGGCGATTTCGAAACTATGGCTACACCTTC.

This clonotype has a handful of counts. A read error may account for a junction end that differs from germline. The chain joins TRBV19 to TRBJ1-5; D ambiguous. This CDR3 spans 15 amino acids. Germline lookup yields CDR1 LNHDA and CDR2 SQIVND (reference sequence). The CDR3: CASSPRVVSSQPQHF. CDR3 nucleotide sequence: TGTGCCAGTAGTCCGCGGGTTGTTAGCAGTCAGCCCCAGCATTTT.

The CDR3 region is CASRPSGTEGELFF. In DNA, the CDR3 is TGTGCCAGCAGGCCTAGCGGGACGGAGGGGGAGCTGTTTTTT. J is TRBJ2-2 and V is TRBV11-2, with 9 positions matching TRBD2. Germline trimming cut 6 bases from V and 8 bases from J; bases unmatched to any gene: 7. The CDR3 covers 14 residues. Germline V lookup: CDR1 SGHAT, CDR2 FQNNGV.

The J gene is TRBJ2-3, the V gene TRBV2; D is perhaps TRBD1 (6 bases). This CDR3 is 16 amino acids long. The germline gives CDR1 SNHLY, CDR2 FYNNEI. V lost 4 bases and J lost 4, with 18 bases in between. The DNA for the CDR3 is TGTGCCAGCAGTGGGAACCTAGGGGGATTGGCAGATACGCAGTATTTT. It yields the protein CASSGNLGGLADTQYF.

The J gene is TRBJ2-5, the V gene TRBV24-1, with D unclear. The germline V gene encodes CDR1 KGHDR and CDR2 SFDVKD. This CDR3 is built from 13 residues. Trimming left V 6 bases short and J 5 bases short, with 12 bases between. DNA for the CDR3: TGTGCCACCAGTAAAGGGTCCGGTGAGACCCAGTACTTC. It codes for CATSKGSGETQYF.

This clonotype has a handful of counts. This sequence joins TRBV27 and TRBJ2-1, with D tentatively TRBD1 (5 bases). The end of the DNA fits TRBJ2-5 better, so the J call may be wrong. Germline V gene data show CDR1 as MNHEY and CDR2 as SMNVEV (reference sequence). The CDR3 runs to 15 residues. The CDR3 DNA follows: TGTGCCAGCAGTTTATCGAGACAGAACGGGGAGACCCAGTACTTC. Protein sequence: CASSLSRQNGETQYF.

This CDR3 is CASVRDRGTEAFF. CDR3 sequence (DNA): TGTGCTAGTGTCAGGGACAGGGGCACTGAAGCTTTCTTT. This sequence joins TRBV12-5 and TRBJ1-1, with TRBD1 matching over 10 bases. CDR1 and CDR2 from the germline V gene are LGHNT and FRNRAP. The CDR3 is 13 residues long. The V segment lost 7 bases and the J segment 4 bases; nucleotides outside the gene matches: 3.

This clonotype was counted ten times or more. The rearrangement links TRBV5-1 to TRBJ2-7, with D uncertain. Germline V lookup: CDR1 SGHRS, CDR2 YFSETQ. Between the trimmed V and J ends, which lost 4 bases and 7 bases, there was a span of 12 bases. This CDR3 has 12 amino acids. CDR3 nucleotides: TGCGCCAGCAGCCTCGGACGTTGGGAGCAGTACTTC. Translation gives CASSLGRWEQYF.

This clonotype was seen a few times. The chain has TRBV20-1 and TRBJ2-5; 8 nucleotides match TRBD1. The CDR3 runs 13 residues. CDR1 and CDR2 (germline): DFQATT, SNEGSKA (reference sequence). Trimming cost V 3 bases and J 12 bases; bases outside gene matches: 12. The CDR3 sequence is CSASKDRVGAEYF. The CDR3 coding sequence is TGCAGTGCTAGTAAGGACAGGGTTGGAGCGGAGTACTTC.

This clonotype came up a few times. This chain connects TRBV4-2 to TRBJ2-5, with a possible D match to TRBD2 (5 bases). Germline V gives CDR1 LGHNA, CDR2 YNFKEQ. The CDR3 loop spans 17 amino acids. Deletions cut 4 bases from V and 8 bases from J, with 26 bases between. DNA for the CDR3: TGTGCCAGCAGCCTCATGGGTGGGGAGACCTGGCCCCGAACCCAGTACTTC. Translation gives CASSLMGGETWPRTQYF.

The CDR3 bases are TGTGCCAGCAGCCCTGACCCTCTAGGCGATGAGCAGTTCTTC. This translates into CASSPDPLGDEQFF. The chain recombines TRBV5-6 with TRBJ2-5; D is ambiguous. Judging by the DNA end, TRBJ2-1 fits better; the J call may be wrong. CDR3 size: 14 residues. The germline V gene has CDR1 SGHDT and CDR2 YYEEEE.

This clonotype has just a few counts. J is TRBJ1-6 and V is TRBV12-3 or TRBV12-4, with a weak D call TRBD1 (6 bases). Trimming cost V 8 bases and J 7 bases, with 18 bases left between them. There are 15 residues in the CDR3. This CDR3 reads CASGTGGSINSPLHF. The DNA for the CDR3 is TGTGCCAGCGGGACCGGGGGCTCTATAAATTCACCCCTCCACTTT.

This chain joins TRBV6-5 and TRBJ2-1; D is undetermined. V lost 0 bases to trimming and J lost 4 bases, with 10 bases between them. This CDR3 spans 15 amino acids. Per the germline V gene, CDR1 is MNHEY and CDR2 is SVGAGI. The CDR3 spells CASSYSRQTYNEQFF. Here the CDR3 DNA reads TGTGCCAGCAGTTACTCGAGGCAGACATACAATGAGCAGTTCTTC.

V gene TRBV20-1 combines with J gene TRBJ2-2; a possible D gene is TRBD1 (6 bases). Trimming removed 7 bases from V and 5 bases from J, with 17 bases in between. The CDR3 length is 14 residues. Germline CDR1 is DFQATT and CDR2 is SNEGSKA (reference sequence). The CDR3 bases are TGCAGTGTTTCCCCGGGACAACAAACCGGGGAGCTGTTTTTT. Its protein is CSVSPGQQTGELFF.

The chain has TRBV4-1 and TRBJ2-7, with 11 bases identical to TRBD1. The CDR3 spans 17 residues. Per the germline V gene, CDR1 is MGHRA and CDR2 is YSYEKL. V dropped 2 bases and J dropped 3; count of bases not matched to a gene: 9. CDR3 in amino acids: CASSQPQLGTGGYEQYF. CDR3 nucleotide sequence: TGCGCCAGCAGCCAACCTCAACTGGGGACAGGGGGCTACGAGCAGTACTTC.

The sample holds a few counts of this clonotype. CDR3 DNA sequence: TGTGCCAGCACCCTAGAAGGACAGGTCTATGGCTACACCTTC. This translates into CASTLEGQVYGYTF. The chain links TRBV6-6 to TRBJ1-2, with 7 bases that match TRBD1. The CDR3 is 14 amino acids. CDR1 MNHNY and CDR2 SVGAGI come from the germline V gene (reference sequence). The V segment lost 7 bases and the J segment 4 bases; nucleotides outside the gene matches: 9.

The chain is built from TRBV20-1 and TRBJ2-7; 12 bases line up with TRBD2. The trim removed 3 bases at V and 4 bases at J, leaving 7 bases unmatched. The CDR3 is made up of 15 amino acids. CDR1 DFQATT and CDR2 SNEGSKA come from the germline V gene (reference sequence). The CDR3 loop is CSARSLAGGPYEQYF. DNA of the CDR3: TGCAGTGCTAGGTCCCTAGCGGGGGGGCCGTACGAGCAGTACTTC.

This clonotype was found a few times. The rearrangement joins TRBV3-1 to TRBJ2-7; TRBD2 is a possible D gene (5 bases). This CDR3 region has 17 residues. V was trimmed by 0 bases and J by 12 bases, leaving 27 bases between them. CDR1 LGHDT and CDR2 YNNKEL come from the germline V gene (reference sequence). CDR3 DNA: TGTGCCAGCAGCCAAGAGCTCTTATCGTTCCCCCCGCGGCGGGTGTACTTC. As protein: CASSQELLSFPPRRVYF.

V is TRBV20-1 and J is TRBJ1-5, with a possible D match to TRBD1 (5 bases). In germline, CDR1 is DFQATT, CDR2 SNEGSKA (reference sequence). Deletions cut 0 bases from V and 0 bases from J, with 9 bases between. CDR3 length: 15 amino acids. As DNA, the CDR3 is TGCAGTGCTAGAGACAGGGTAAGTAGCAATCAGCCCCAGCATTTT. Its protein is CSARDRVSSNQPQHF.

This clonotype was seen only a few times. The CDR3 region has the DNA TGTGCCAGCAGCCCTGTAGCGGGCGGCGGGGAGCTGTTTTTT. Encoded protein: CASSPVAGGGELFF. The V and J genes are TRBV7-9 and TRBJ2-2; 7 bases map to TRBD2. Per the germline V gene, CDR1 is SEHNR and CDR2 is FQNEAQ (reference sequence). This CDR3 has 14 amino acids. Germline trimming cut 5 bases from V and 7 bases from J; bases unmatched to any gene: 7.